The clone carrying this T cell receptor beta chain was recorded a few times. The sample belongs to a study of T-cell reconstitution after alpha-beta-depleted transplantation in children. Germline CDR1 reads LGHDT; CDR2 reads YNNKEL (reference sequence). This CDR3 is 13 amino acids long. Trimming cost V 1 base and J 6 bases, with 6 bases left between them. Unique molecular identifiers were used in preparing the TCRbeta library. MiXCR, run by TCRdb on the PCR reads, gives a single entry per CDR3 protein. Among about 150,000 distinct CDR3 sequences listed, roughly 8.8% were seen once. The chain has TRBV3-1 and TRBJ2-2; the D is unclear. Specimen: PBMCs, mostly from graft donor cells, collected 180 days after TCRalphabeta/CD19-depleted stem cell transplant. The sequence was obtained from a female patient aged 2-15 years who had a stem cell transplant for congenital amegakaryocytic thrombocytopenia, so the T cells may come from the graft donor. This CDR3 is CASSQVSSGELFF. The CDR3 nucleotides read TGTGCCAGCAGCCAAGTTTCCTCCGGGGAGCTGTTTTTT.